This T cell receptor beta chain was retrieved from a study of blood T cells in healthy people across ages. CDR3 length: 12 amino acids. Trimming stripped 4 bases from V and 7 bases from J, with 10 bases between. Together with a sample-barcoded 5' primer, a J-beta primer mix was included in a second PCR lasting about 6 to 11 cycles. MiXCR was run by TCRdb on the 5' RACE reads, yielding one entry per CDR3 protein. The repertoire holds over a million distinct CDR3 sequences, with about 23% as singletons. A further study also used this sample, focusing on T cells of mothers and their children.

Input material: blood. This clonotype was sampled from a girl aged 2 to 9 in good health. The genes are TRBV12-3 or TRBV12-4 and TRBJ1-1, with D perhaps matching TRBD1 (5 bases). CDR3 bases: TGTGCCAGCAGTTGGGGGGGATTTGAAGCTTTCTTT. Protein sequence: CASSWGGFEAFF.